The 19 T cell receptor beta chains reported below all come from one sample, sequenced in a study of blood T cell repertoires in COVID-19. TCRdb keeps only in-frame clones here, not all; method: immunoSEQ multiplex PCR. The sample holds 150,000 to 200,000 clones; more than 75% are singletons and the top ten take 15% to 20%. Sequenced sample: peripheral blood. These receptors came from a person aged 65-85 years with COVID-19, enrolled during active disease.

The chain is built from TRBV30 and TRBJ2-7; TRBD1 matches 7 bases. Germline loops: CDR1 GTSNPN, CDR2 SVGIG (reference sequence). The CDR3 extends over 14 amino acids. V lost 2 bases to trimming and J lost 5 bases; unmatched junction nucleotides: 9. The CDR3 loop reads CAWSRGGSPHEQYF. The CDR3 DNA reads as TGTGCCTGGAGTAGAGGGGGCTCCCCCCACGAGCAGTACTTC.

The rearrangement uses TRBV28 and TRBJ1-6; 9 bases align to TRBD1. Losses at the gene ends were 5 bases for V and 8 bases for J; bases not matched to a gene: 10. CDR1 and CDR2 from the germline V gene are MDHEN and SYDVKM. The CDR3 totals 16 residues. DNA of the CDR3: TGTGCCAGCAGTATTGCTGTGGGACAGGGCTATTCACCCCTCCACTTT. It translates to CASSIAVGQGYSPLHF.

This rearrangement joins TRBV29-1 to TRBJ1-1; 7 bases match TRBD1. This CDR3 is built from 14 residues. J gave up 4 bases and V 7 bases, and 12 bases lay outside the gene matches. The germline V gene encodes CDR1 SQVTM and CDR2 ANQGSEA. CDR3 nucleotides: TGCAGCGCCTCGGGTACAGGGGTAATCACTGAAGCTTTCTTT. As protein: CSASGTGVITEAFF.

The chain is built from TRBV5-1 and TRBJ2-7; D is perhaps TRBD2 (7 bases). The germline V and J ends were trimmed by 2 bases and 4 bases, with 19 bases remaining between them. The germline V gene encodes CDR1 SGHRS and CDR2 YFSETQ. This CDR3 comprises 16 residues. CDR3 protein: CASSLPLSGGGYEQYF. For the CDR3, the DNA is TGCGCCAGCAGCTTACCCCTCTCGGGGGGCGGATACGAGCAGTACTTC.

In nucleotides, the CDR3 is TGTGCCAGCAGCTCGGGACTAGGTGGCAATCAGCCCCAGCATTTT. Protein sequence: CASSSGLGGNQPQHF. The V gene is TRBV5-6, the J gene TRBJ1-5; possible D gene TRBD1, 5 bases. There are 15 residues in the CDR3. The V end was cut by 3 bases, the J end by 2 bases, with 12 bases between. Germline V gene sequence: CDR1 SGHDT, CDR2 YYEEEE. The full variable domain, in which reference TRBV5-6 and TRBJ1-5 provide the parts outside the CDR3, is DAGVTQSPTHLIKTRGQQVTLRCSPKSGHDTVSWYQQALGQGPQFIFQYYEEEERQRGNFPDRFSGHQFPNYSSELNVNALLLGDSALYLCASSSGLGGNQPQHFGDGTRLSIL.

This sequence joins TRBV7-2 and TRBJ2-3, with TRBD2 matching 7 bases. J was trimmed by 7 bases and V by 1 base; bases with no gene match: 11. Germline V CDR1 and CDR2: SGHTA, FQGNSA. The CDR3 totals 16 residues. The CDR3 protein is CASSLGGTTRLNTQYF. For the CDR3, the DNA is TGTGCCAGCAGCTTAGGAGGGACTACTAGATTGAATACGCAGTATTTT.

DNA of the CDR3: TGTGCCAGTAGCCATATTCCCCAGGGGGCTGGAGAGACCCAGTACTTC. It is translated as CASSHIPQGAGETQYF. This chain links TRBV19 with TRBJ2-5, with TRBD1 matching over 8 bases. After removal of 6 bases from V and 4 bases from J, the junction contained 13 bases not matched to a gene. This CDR3 spans 16 amino acids. The germline CDR1 and CDR2 sequences are LNHDA and SQIVND (reference sequence).

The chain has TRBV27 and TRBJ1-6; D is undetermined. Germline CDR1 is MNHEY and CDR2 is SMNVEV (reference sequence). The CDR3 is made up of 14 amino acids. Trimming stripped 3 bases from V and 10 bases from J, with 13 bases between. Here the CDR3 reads CASSFASGDSPLHF. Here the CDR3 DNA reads TGTGCCAGCAGTTTTGCCAGTGGAGACTCACCCCTCCACTTT.

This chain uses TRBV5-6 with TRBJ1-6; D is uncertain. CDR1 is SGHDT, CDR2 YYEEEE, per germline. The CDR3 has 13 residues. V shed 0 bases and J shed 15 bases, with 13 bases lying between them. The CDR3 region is CASSLASPPVLHF. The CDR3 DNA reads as TGTGCCAGCAGCTTGGCCTCACCCCCAGTCCTCCACTTT. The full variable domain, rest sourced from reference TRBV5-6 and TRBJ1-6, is DAGVTQSPTHLIKTRGQQVTLRCSPKSGHDTVSWYQQALGQGPQFIFQYYEEEERQRGNFPDRFSGHQFPNYSSELNVNALLLGDSALYLCASSLASPPVLHFGNGTRLTVT.

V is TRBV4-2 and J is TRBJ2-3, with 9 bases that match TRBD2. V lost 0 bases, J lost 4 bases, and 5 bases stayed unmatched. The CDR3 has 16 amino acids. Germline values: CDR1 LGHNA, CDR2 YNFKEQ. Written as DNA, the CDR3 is TGTGCCAGCAGCCAAGAACTTGCGGGAGGGGCAGATACGCAGTATTTT. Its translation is CASSQELAGGADTQYF.

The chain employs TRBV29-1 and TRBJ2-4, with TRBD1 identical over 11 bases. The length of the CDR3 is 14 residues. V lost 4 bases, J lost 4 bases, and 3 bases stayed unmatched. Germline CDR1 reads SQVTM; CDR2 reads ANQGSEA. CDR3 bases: TGCAGCGTTGTAGGGACAGGGGGGAAAAACATTCAGTACTTC. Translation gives CSVVGTGGKNIQYF.

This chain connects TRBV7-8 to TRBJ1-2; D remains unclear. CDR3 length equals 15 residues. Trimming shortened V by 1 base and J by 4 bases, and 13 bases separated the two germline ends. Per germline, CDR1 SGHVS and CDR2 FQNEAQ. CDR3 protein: CASSLGPLLGYGYTF. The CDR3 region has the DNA TGTGCCAGCAGCTTAGGGCCCTTGCTTGGCTATGGCTACACCTTC. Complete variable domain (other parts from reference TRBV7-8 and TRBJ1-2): GAGVSQSPRYKVAKRGQDVALRCDPISGHVSLFWYQQALGQGPEFLTYFQNEAQLDKSGLPSDRFFAERPEGSVSTLKIQRTQQEDSAVYLCASSLGPLLGYGYTFGSGTRLTVV.

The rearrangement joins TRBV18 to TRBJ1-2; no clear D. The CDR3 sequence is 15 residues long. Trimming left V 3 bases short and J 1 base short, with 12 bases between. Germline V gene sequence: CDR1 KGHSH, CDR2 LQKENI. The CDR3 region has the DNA TGTGCCAGCTCACCCTCGGCAGGACTTAACTATGGCTACACCTTC. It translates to CASSPSAGLNYGYTF.

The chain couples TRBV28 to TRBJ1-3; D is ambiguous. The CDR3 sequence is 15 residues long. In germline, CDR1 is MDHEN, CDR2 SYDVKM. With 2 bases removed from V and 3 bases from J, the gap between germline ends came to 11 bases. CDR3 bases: TGTGCCAGCAGTTTAGGAGGTCCAGGTGGAAACACCATATATTTT. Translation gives CASSLGGPGGNTIYF.

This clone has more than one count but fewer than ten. DNA for the CDR3: TGTGCCAGCTCACTAGGGACACCCGACTCTGGGGCCAACGTCCTGACTTTC. Translating gives CASSLGTPDSGANVLTF. The chain recombines TRBV18 with TRBJ2-6; D possibly corresponds to TRBD1 (6 bases). The CDR3 is 17 residues long. From germline, CDR1 is KGHSH and CDR2 LQKENI. V was clipped by 4 bases and J by 0 bases, with 13 bases between them.

In DNA form, the CDR3 reads TGCAGCGCCGACAGGGGGGGCGTAGCTTTCTTT. This codes for CSADRGGVAFF. This chain uses TRBV29-1 with TRBJ1-1; 9 bases are shared with TRBD1. The CDR3 consists of 11 residues. Germline CDR1 SQVTM, CDR2 ANQGSEA. V trimming: 7 bases; J trimming: 10 bases; junction bases outside the gene matches: 7.

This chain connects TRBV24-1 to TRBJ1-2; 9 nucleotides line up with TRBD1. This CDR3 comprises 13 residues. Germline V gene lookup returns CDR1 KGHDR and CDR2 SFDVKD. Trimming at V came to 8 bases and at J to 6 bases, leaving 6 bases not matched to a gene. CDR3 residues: CATMAGTGHGYTF. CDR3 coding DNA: TGTGCCACCATGGCCGGGACAGGGCATGGCTACACCTTC.

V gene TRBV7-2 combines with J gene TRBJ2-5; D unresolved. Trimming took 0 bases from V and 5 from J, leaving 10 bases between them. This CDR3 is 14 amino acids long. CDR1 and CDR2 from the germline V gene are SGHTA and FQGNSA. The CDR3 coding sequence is TGTGCCAGCAGCTTAGCGGGCACTGGGGAGACCCAGTACTTC. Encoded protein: CASSLAGTGETQYF.

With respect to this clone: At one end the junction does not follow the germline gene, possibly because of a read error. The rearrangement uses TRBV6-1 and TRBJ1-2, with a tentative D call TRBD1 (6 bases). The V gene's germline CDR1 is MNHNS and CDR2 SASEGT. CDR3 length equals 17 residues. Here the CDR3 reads CASSEVGGTGSNNGYTF. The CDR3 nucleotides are TGTGCCAGCAGTGAGGTCGGTGGCACAGGGAGTAACAATGGCTACACCTTC.